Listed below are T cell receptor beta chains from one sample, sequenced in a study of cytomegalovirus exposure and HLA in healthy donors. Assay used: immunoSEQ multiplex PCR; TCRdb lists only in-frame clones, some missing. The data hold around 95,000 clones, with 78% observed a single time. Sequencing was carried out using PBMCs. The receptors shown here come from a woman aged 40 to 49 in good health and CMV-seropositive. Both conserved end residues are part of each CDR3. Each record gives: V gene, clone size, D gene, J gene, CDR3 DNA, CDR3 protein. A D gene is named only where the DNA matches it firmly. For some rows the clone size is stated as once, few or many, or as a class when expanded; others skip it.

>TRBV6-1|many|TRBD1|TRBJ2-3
TGTGCCAGCAGTCCGACAGGGCCCCACGATACGCAGTATTTT
CASSPTGPHDTQYF
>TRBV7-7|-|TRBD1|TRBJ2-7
TGTGCTAGCAGCCCCGGGACAGGGATGTACGAGCAGTACTTC
CASSPGTGMYEQYF
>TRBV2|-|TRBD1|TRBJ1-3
TGTGCCAGCAATCTAAGGGGGCTCGGAAACACCATATATTTT
CASNLRGLGNTIYF
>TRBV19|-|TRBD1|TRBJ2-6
TGTGCCAGTAGCGAACAGGGGGCTGGGGCCAACGTCCTGACTTTC
CASSEQGAGANVLTF
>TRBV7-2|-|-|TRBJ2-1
TGTGCCAGCAGCCCTAGGGGGGGCGGGAATGAGCAGTTCTTC
CASSPRGGGNEQFF
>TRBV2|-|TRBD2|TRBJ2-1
TGTGCCAGCAGTGAAGCGCTTGGAACTAGCGAACCCCTCCACAATGAGCAGTTCTTC
CASSEALGTSEPLHNEQFF
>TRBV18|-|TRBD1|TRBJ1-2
TGTGCCAGCTCACCTTCGAACAGGGGGGGAAGCGGCTACACCTTC
CASSPSNRGGSGYTF
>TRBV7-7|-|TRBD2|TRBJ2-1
TGTGCTAGCAGCCCACCCGGGGGGAATGAGCAGTTCTTC
CASSPPGGNEQFF
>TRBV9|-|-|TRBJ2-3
TGTGCCAGCAGCTCTGGACTGGGCCACCCCACAGATACGCAGTATTTT
CASSSGLGHPTDTQYF
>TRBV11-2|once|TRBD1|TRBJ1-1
TGTGCCAGCAGCTTATTCTTTGCCCGGGACAGGGGCACTGAAGCTTTCTTT
CASSLFFARDRGTEAFF
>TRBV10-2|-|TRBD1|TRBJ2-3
TGCGCCAGCAGCGCGGGACAGGGGGTCAGCACAGATACGCAGTATTTT
CASSAGQGVSTDTQYF
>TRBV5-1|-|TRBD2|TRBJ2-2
TGCGCCAGCAGCTTGGAGCCACCGGGACTAGCGGGAGTAATGGCCGGGGAGCTGTTTTTT
CASSLEPPGLAGVMAGELFF
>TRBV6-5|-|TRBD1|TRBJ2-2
TGTGCCAGCAGTTTTTGGACAGGGGACAACACCGGGGAGCTGTTTTTT
CASSFWTGDNTGELFF
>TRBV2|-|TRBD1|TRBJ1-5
TGTGCCAGCAGTGACCCGGGACAGGGGAATCAGCCCCAGCATTTT
CASSDPGQGNQPQHF
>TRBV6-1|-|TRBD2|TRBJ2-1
TGTGCCAGCAGTGAAGTGGTAGCGGGAGCCAATGAGCAGTTCTTC
CASSEVVAGANEQFF
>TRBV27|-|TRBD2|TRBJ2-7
TGTGCCAGCAGTTTTACCGGCGGGAGGGCTGGTGAGCAGTACTTC
CASSFTGGRAGEQYF
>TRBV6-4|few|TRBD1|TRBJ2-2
TGTGCCAGCAGGGCCGACAGGGGGGCCGGGGAGCTGTTTTTT
CASRADRGAGELFF
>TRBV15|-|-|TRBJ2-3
TGTGCCACCAGCAGAGGAAGGGGTACTAGCACAGATACGCAGTATTTT
CATSRGRGTSTDTQYF
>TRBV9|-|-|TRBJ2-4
TGTGCCAGCAGCGTGTCACTAGCCAAAAACATTCAGTACTTC
CASSVSLAKNIQYF
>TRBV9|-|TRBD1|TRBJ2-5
TGTGCCAGCAGCGCCGGGACAGGGGGGGGAGAGACCCAGTACTTC
CASSAGTGGGETQYF